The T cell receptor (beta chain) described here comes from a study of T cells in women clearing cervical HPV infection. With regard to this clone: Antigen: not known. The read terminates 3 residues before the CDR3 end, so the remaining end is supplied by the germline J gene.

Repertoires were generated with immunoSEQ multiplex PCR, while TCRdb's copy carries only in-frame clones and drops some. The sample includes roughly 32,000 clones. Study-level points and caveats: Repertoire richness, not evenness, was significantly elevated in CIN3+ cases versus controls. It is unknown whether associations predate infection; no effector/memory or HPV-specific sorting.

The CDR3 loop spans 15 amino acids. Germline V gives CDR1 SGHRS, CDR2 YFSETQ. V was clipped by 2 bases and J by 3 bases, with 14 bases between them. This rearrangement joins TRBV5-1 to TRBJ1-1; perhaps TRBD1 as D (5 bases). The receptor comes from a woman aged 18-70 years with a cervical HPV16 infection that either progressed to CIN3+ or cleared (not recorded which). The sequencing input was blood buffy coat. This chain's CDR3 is CASSLSVGGDTEAFF. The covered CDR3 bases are TGCGCCAGCAGCTTAAGCGTAGGAGGGGACACTGAA.